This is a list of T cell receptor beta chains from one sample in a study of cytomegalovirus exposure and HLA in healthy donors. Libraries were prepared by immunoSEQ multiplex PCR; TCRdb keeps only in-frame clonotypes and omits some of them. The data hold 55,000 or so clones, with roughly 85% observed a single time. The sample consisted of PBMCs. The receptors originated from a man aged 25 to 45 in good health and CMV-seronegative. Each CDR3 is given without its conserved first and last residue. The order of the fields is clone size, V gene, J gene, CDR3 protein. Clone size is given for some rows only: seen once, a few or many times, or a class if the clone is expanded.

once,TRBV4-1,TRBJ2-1,ASSTRTGESSYNEQF
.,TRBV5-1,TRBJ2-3,ASRPPGTGKWTLHTQY
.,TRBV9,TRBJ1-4,ASSPDGRTNEKLF
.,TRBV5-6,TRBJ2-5,ASSFSETQY
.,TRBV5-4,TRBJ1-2,ASSLAGVNYGYT
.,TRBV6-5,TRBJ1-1,ASSSDRGGTEAF
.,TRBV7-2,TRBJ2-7,ASSLAGRVSYEQY
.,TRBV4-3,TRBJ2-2,ASSQDMLRTGELF
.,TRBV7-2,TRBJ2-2,ASNSQVVLDTGELF
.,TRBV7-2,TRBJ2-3,ASSLTPDTQY
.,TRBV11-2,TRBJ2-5,ASSLHTSEETQY
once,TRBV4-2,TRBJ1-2,ASSQVGRDFNYGYT
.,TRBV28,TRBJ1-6,ASSSPSTGVRLPLH
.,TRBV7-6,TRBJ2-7,ASSQNAGRYEQY
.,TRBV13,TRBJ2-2,ASSLYTGELF
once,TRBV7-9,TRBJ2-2,ASSQTGTGNTGELF
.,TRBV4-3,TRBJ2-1,ASSQDEAGPRNEQF
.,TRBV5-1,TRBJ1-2,ASSPVGTGNMANYGYT
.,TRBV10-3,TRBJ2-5,ASRTGGVRDQETQY
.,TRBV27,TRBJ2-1,ASSQTGTEQF
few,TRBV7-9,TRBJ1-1,ASSLPAAGGEAF
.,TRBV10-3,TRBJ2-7,AISPWGVEQY
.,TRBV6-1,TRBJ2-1,ASSDNRGQGANEQF
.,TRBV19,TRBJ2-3,ASSTWDRADRNTQY
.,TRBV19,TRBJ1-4,ASSIGTATNEKLF
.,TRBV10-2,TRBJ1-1,ASITDSGTEAF
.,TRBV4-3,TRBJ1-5,ASSQGGGQPQH
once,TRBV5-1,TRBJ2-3,ASSLQGGTDTQY
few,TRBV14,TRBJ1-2,ASSRQGSVGGYT
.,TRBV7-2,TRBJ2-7,ASSLRYEQY
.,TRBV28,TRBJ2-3,ASSPPILAGATDTQY
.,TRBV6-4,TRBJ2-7,ASRPQGQDYEQY
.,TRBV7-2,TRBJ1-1,ASSLTFREAF
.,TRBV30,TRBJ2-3,AWSVLSGTFTDTQY
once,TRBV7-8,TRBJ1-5,ASSLIGVRGSNQPQH
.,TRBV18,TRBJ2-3,ASSLQGARTDTQY
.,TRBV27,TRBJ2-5,ASSPPASGGPTGGETQY
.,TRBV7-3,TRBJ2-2,ASRRTGGYTGELF
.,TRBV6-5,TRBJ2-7,ASIPGQGVWEQY
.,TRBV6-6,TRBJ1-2,ASSLDRPGKNYGYT
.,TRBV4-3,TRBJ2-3,ASSPSSGFSFTDTQY